This record looks at one T cell receptor (beta chain) sequence and its context. This sample was taken from a study of blood T cells in healthy people across ages. Combining a sample-barcoded 5' primer with a J-beta primer mix, a second PCR ran for roughly 7 to 11 cycles. Every cDNA molecule carried a tag from a template-switch adaptor bearing 12 random nucleotides. TCRdb ran MiXCR on the 5' RACE reads and lists one entry per CDR3 protein. The sample has 1.5 million or so distinct CDR3 sequences, approximately 39% seen once. Germline CDR1 is SGHTA and CDR2 is FQGNSA. This CDR3 spans 14 amino acids. Trimming shortened V by 4 bases and J by 2 bases, and 12 bases separated the two germline ends.

The chain recombines TRBV7-2 with TRBJ2-7; D perhaps matches TRBD1 (6 bases). The receptor comes from a woman between 18 and 29 years old in good health. The sequenced sample was blood. This CDR3 reads CASSSQQGTYEQYF. As DNA, the CDR3 is TGTGCCAGCAGCTCCCAACAGGGCACCTACGAGCAGTACTTC. Full variable domain (rest looked up from reference TRBV7-2 and TRBJ2-7): GAGVSQSPSNKVTEKGKDVELRCDPISGHTALYWYRQSLGQGLEFLIYFQGNSAPDKSGLPSDRFSAERTGGSVSTLTIQRTQQEDSAVYLCASSSQQGTYEQYFGPGTRLTVT.